This entry concerns a single T cell receptor beta chain. Its matching antigen is unknown. The data stem from a study of T cell responses to AZD1222 COVID-19 vaccine. Study conclusions and caveats: Donors were mostly white British, more females; clonal diversity possibly underestimated. All repertoire sampling was performed exclusively after the peak T cell response.

Repertoires were generated with immunoSEQ multiplex PCR, while TCRdb's copy carries only in-frame clones and drops some. Here the sample spans 130,000 to 150,000 clones, approximately 89% being singletons. The CDR3 has 14 amino acids. Germline lookup yields CDR1 LNHDA and CDR2 SQIVND (reference sequence). V was trimmed by 3 bases and J by 0 bases, leaving 5 bases between them. The sequencing here drew on peripheral blood, taken 28 days after the second AZD1222 dose. The rearrangement links TRBV19 to TRBJ1-4; D is unresolved. The source is an adult who received the AZD1222 COVID-19 vaccine. CDR3 sequence (DNA): TGTGCCAGTAGTATGAGTCCAACTAATGAAAAACTGTTTTTT. Translation: CASSMSPTNEKLFF.